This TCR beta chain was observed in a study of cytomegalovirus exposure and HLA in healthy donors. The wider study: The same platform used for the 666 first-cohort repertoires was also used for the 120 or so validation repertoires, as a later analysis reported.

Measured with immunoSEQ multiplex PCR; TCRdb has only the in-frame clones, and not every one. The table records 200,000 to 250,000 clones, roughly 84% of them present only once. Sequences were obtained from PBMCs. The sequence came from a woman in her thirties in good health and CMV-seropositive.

CDR3 sequence reads: CAISEPETAKETQYF. Written as DNA, the CDR3 is TGTGCCATCAGTGAGCCCGAGACAGCAAAAGAGACCCAGTACTTC. The rearrangement joins TRBV10-3 to TRBJ2-5, with D tentatively TRBD1 (5 bases). Trimming left V 2 bases short and J 3 bases short, with 13 bases between. This CDR3 comprises 15 residues. CDR1 and CDR2 from the germline V gene are ENHRY and SYGVKD.